One sample yielded the 25 T cell receptor beta chains listed below, sequenced in a study of CD8 T cells in Susac syndrome. Random hexamers primed reverse transcription of about 0.5 to 1 ug RNA. TCRdb ran MiXCR on the immunoSEQ multiplex PCR reads and lists one entry per CDR3 protein. There are some 450,000 distinct CDR3 sequences in the sample; approximately 85% occur only once, and more than 0.09% lies in the top ten. Sequencing input: CD8+ T cells from PBMCs. These receptors were obtained from a human donor with multiple sclerosis.

This chain connects TRBV6-5 to TRBJ2-7; TRBD1 or TRBD2 may be the D gene (5 bases each). V was pared by 4 bases and J by 7 bases, with 17 bases between. The CDR3 runs to 14 residues. Germline loops: CDR1 MNHEY, CDR2 SVGAGI. Here the CDR3 reads CASSLGPKTGEQYF. CDR3 DNA sequence: TGTGCCAGCAGTTTGGGGCCCAAAACGGGAGAGCAGTACTTC.

This clonotype was counted between two and nine times. The CDR3 region has the DNA TGTGCCAGCAGCTTAGGCGCCAGGATCCACGAGCAGTACTTC. Its protein product is CASSLGARIHEQYF. The V and J genes are TRBV7-9 and TRBJ2-7; no reliable D call. The germline V gene encodes CDR1 SEHNR and CDR2 FQNEAQ (reference sequence). The CDR3 is 14 residues long. Between the trimmed V and J ends, which lost 1 base and 5 bases, there was a span of 12 bases.

J is TRBJ2-1 and V is TRBV19; 7 bases align to TRBD1. Germline trimming cut 5 bases from V and 9 bases from J; bases unmatched to any gene: 7. Germline V gene data show CDR1 as LNHDA and CDR2 as SQIVND (reference sequence). CDR3 length equals 13 residues. CDR3 bases: TGTGCCAGTAGTGCGACAGGGTCGGGTGAGCAGTTCTTC. Translating it yields CASSATGSGEQFF.

This chain links TRBV7-9 with TRBJ1-2; tentative D call: TRBD1 (6 bases). The V and J ends lost 7 bases and 7 bases respectively, with 13 bases between them. Germline CDR1 reads SEHNR; CDR2 reads FQNEAQ (reference sequence). This CDR3 is 12 amino acids long. The CDR3 region has the DNA TGTGCCAGCACCAACCCGACAGGTGGCTACACCTTC. Its protein is CASTNPTGGYTF. Variable domain in full (rest from reference TRBV7-9 and TRBJ1-2): DTGVSQNPRHKITKRGQNVTFRCDPISEHNRLYWYRQTLGQGPEFLTYFQNEAQLEKSRLLSDRFSAERPKGSFSTLEIQRTEQGDSAMYLCASTNPTGGYTFGSGTRLTVV.

The chain carries TRBV5-1 and TRBJ1-2; perhaps TRBD1 as D (5 bases). The CDR3 is made up of 15 amino acids. CDR1 and CDR2 (germline): SGHRS, YFSETQ. The ends were cut back, 0 bases at V and 14 bases at J, with 23 bases in the middle. The CDR3 DNA sequence: TGCGCCAGCAGCTTGGCCGTCGGACACTCTATGGCTAGGACCTTC. Its protein is CASSLAVGHSMARTF. Together with reference TRBV5-1 and TRBJ1-2, the CDR3 gives the full variable domain: KAGVTQTPRYLIKTRGQQVTLSCSPISGHRSVSWYQQTPGQGLQFLFEYFSETQRNKGNFPGRFSGRQFSNSRSEMNVSTLELGDSALYLCASSLAVGHSMARTFGSGTRLTVV.

V and J are TRBV19 and TRBJ1-5; D remains ambiguous. The V and J ends lost 4 bases and 0 bases respectively, with 16 bases between them. This CDR3 comprises 17 residues. From germline, CDR1 is LNHDA and CDR2 SQIVND (reference sequence). The CDR3 reads CASSTPHTVYSNQPQHF. The CDR3 DNA sequence: TGTGCCAGTAGTACACCTCACACAGTATATAGCAATCAGCCCCAGCATTTT.

The chain links TRBV30 to TRBJ2-1; no firm D call. V was pared by 2 bases and J by 0 bases, with 14 bases between. This CDR3 has 16 amino acids. The germline V gene encodes CDR1 GTSNPN and CDR2 SVGIG (reference sequence). Here the CDR3 reads CAWSFFPRSSYNEQFF. The CDR3 bases are TGTGCCTGGAGTTTCTTTCCTAGGAGCTCCTACAATGAGCAGTTCTTC.

This chain joins TRBV7-6 and TRBJ2-7; a possible D gene is TRBD1 (6 bases). The CDR3 extends over 13 amino acids. CDR1 is SGHVS, CDR2 FNYEAQ, per germline. Trimming pared 5 bases from V and 3 bases from J, leaving 11 bases between. CDR3 in DNA: TGTGCCAGCAGCGGGCGGACAGACTACGAGCAGTACTTC. Translating gives CASSGRTDYEQYF.

The gene calls are TRBV12-3 or TRBV12-4 and TRBJ2-7; TRBD1 agrees at 7 bases. J lost 0 bases, V lost 4 bases, and 3 bases had no gene match. This CDR3 comprises 14 residues. The CDR3 here is CASSWTGYSYEQYF. The CDR3 DNA follows: TGTGCCAGCAGTTGGACAGGCTACTCCTACGAGCAGTACTTC.

The chain has TRBV6-1 and TRBJ1-5; TRBD1 might be the D (5 bases). Germline V gene lookup returns CDR1 MNHNS and CDR2 SASEGT. This CDR3 is 15 amino acids long. Between the trimmed V and J ends, which lost 3 bases and 10 bases, there was a span of 19 bases. In DNA, the CDR3 is TGTGCCAGCAGTGATTGGGTTTGGGACCGGGTCCCCCAGCATTTT. This gives the protein CASSDWVWDRVPQHF.

The DNA for the CDR3 is TGTGCCAGCAGCTTCCTACAGGGGAGGACTAATGAAAAACTGTTTTTT. This translates into CASSFLQGRTNEKLFF. The rearrangement uses TRBV11-2 and TRBJ1-4; TRBD1 matches at 7 bases. Germline CDR1 and CDR2: SGHAT and FQNNGV. V lost 3 bases and J lost 2; bases outside the gene matches: 6. This CDR3 contains 16 residues.

This clonotype was seen just once. The chain joins TRBV4-1 to TRBJ2-1; TRBD2 matches 9 bases. Trimming cost V 0 bases and J 9 bases; bases outside gene matches: 6. The CDR3 has 15 residues. From germline, CDR1 is MGHRA and CDR2 YSYEKL. CDR3 sequence: CASSQDTGGRGEQFF. The CDR3 DNA reads TGCGCCAGCAGCCAAGATACAGGCGGGAGGGGTGAGCAGTTCTTC.

V and J are TRBV20-1 and TRBJ1-4, with D perhaps matching TRBD1 (5 bases). From germline, CDR1 is DFQATT and CDR2 SNEGSKA (reference sequence). The V end lost 2 bases, the J end lost 8 bases, and 21 bases lay between the germline ends. This CDR3 is 16 amino acids long. DNA for the CDR3: TGCAGTGCTAGACCACCTGGAGGGGCAGTTTGGGAAAAACTGTTTTTT. Encoded protein: CSARPPGGAVWEKLFF.

CDR3 DNA: TGTGCCAGCAGTTACGAACAGGGGAGCTCCTACGAGCAGTACTTC. Translated, it gives CASSYEQGSSYEQYF. This rearrangement joins TRBV28 to TRBJ2-7; the match to TRBD1 covers 7 bases. Germline-derived CDR1 and CDR2 are MDHEN and SYDVKM. V lost 4 bases to trimming and J lost 0 bases; unmatched junction nucleotides: 6. CDR3 length: 15 residues.

This chain connects TRBV4-1 to TRBJ2-3; D may be TRBD2 (6 bases). The germline V gene encodes CDR1 MGHRA and CDR2 YSYEKL. The CDR3 runs to 13 residues. Deletions cut 5 bases from V and 6 bases from J, with 12 bases between. The CDR3 DNA reads TGCGCCAGCAGCGCACCGGGGGACGATACGCAGTATTTT. This codes for CASSAPGDDTQYF.

The rearrangement joins TRBV7-9 to TRBJ2-1, with 8 bases identical to TRBD1. Trimming removed 5 bases from V and 3 bases from J; junction bases left unmatched: 9. CDR1 is SEHNR and CDR2 is FQNEAQ in the germline V gene (reference sequence). The CDR3 has 16 residues. CDR3 residues: CASSPRTGPDYNEQFF. CDR3 bases: TGTGCCAGCAGCCCCCGGACAGGGCCGGACTACAATGAGCAGTTCTTC.

The V gene is TRBV13, the J gene TRBJ2-1; the D is unclear. V dropped 3 bases and J dropped 8 bases, with 14 bases sitting between them. The CDR3 covers 14 residues. Germline V lookup: CDR1 PRHDT, CDR2 FYEKMQ (reference sequence). The CDR3 loop is CASSFWAGRDEQFF. Here the CDR3 DNA reads TGTGCCAGCAGCTTCTGGGCCGGACGCGATGAGCAGTTCTTC.

This chain uses TRBV4-1 with TRBJ1-4, with D unclear. This CDR3 contains 15 residues. Germline V gene lookup returns CDR1 MGHRA and CDR2 YSYEKL. V was trimmed by 0 bases and J by 9 bases, leaving 14 bases between them. CDR3 coding DNA: TGCGCCAGCAGCCAAGATACCAACAACGAGCAAAAACTGTTTTTT. This sequence encodes CASSQDTNNEQKLFF.

The rearrangement uses TRBV7-9 and TRBJ1-2, with 8 bases matching TRBD1. With V trimmed by 5 bases and J by 3 bases, 8 bases remained unmatched. The CDR3 is made up of 15 amino acids. Looked up from germline, CDR1 is SEHNR and CDR2 is FQNEAQ (reference sequence). This CDR3 reads CASSLTGQGYYGYTF. Here the CDR3 DNA reads TGTGCCAGCAGCCTAACCGGACAGGGATACTATGGCTACACCTTC.

The rearrangement uses TRBV2 and TRBJ1-1; TRBD1 matches at 10 bases. Germline CDR1 SNHLY, CDR2 FYNNEI. This CDR3 comprises 18 residues. The V gene end was trimmed by 1 base and the J gene end by 1 base; junction bases not matched to a gene: 9. The CDR3 protein is CASSEGGTGAIRNTEAFF. CDR3 nucleotide sequence: TGTGCCAGCAGTGAAGGGGGGACAGGGGCGATTAGGAACACTGAAGCTTTCTTT.

This chain links TRBV4-1 with TRBJ2-1, with 11 bases identical to TRBD1. The length of the CDR3 is 18 residues. Germline V CDR1 and CDR2: MGHRA, YSYEKL. Losses at the gene ends were 1 base for V and 3 bases for J; bases not matched to a gene: 8. This CDR3 is CASSQVAGTGGIYNEQFF. CDR3 coding DNA: TGCGCCAGCAGCCAAGTAGCCGGGACAGGGGGGATCTACAATGAGCAGTTCTTC.

The chain is built from TRBV2 and TRBJ1-2; D not certain. CDR1 and CDR2 from the germline V gene are SNHLY and FYNNEI. V dropped 6 bases and J dropped 3 bases, with 14 bases sitting between them. CDR3 length equals 14 residues. CDR3 sequence: CASSVETGDYGYTF. CDR3 coding DNA: TGTGCCAGCAGCGTCGAGACGGGTGACTATGGCTACACCTTC.

The V gene is TRBV6-1, the J gene TRBJ1-5; 7 nucleotides line up with TRBD1. The trim removed 8 bases at V and 3 bases at J, leaving 16 bases unmatched. CDR1 and CDR2 (germline): MNHNS, SASEGT. This CDR3 has 17 amino acids. CDR3 in amino acids: CASLRNLQTGPNQPQHF. For the CDR3, the DNA is TGTGCCAGCCTAAGAAACTTACAGACAGGGCCCAATCAGCCCCAGCATTTT.

The chain is built from TRBV5-4 and TRBJ2-7; tentatively, D is TRBD2 (6 bases). CDR1 and CDR2 (germline): SGHNT, YYREEE (reference sequence). The ends were cut back, 4 bases at V and 2 bases at J, with 13 bases in the middle. The CDR3 is made up of 14 amino acids. In nucleotides, the CDR3 is TGTGCCAGCAGCCCGGAGCGGGCCACCTACGAGCAGTACTTC. The encoded protein is CASSPERATYEQYF.

V and J are TRBV12-5 and TRBJ2-5; D is ambiguous. The germline gives CDR1 LGHNT, CDR2 FRNRAP. V dropped 3 bases and J dropped 5 bases, with 7 bases sitting between them. This CDR3 comprises 12 residues. CDR3 protein: CASGFRMETQYF. DNA of the CDR3: TGTGCTAGTGGTTTCCGGATGGAGACCCAGTACTTC. The full variable domain, rest sourced from reference TRBV12-5 and TRBJ2-5, is DARVTQTPRHKVTEMGQEVTMRCQPILGHNTVFWYRQTMMQGLELLAYFRNRAPLDDSGMPKDRFSAEMPDATLATLKIQPSEPRDSAVYFCASGFRMETQYFGPGTRLLVL.